This TCR beta chain was obtained from a study of shared clonotypes between healthy human individuals. Study findings and constraints: Naive CD4 clonotype sharing across several donors was around 5%. Naive subsets typically showed greater estimated richness than memory subsets.

The CDR3 is made up of 14 amino acids. Germline V CDR1 and CDR2: MNHEY, SMNVEV (reference sequence). The V segment lost 5 bases and the J segment 5 bases; nucleotides outside the gene matches: 5. With respect to this clone: Its antigen is currently unknown.

Repertoires were generated with immunoSEQ multiplex PCR, while TCRdb's copy carries only in-frame clones and drops some. The top ten clones hold approximately 0.3% of a sample with around 600,000 clones, more than 95% of them seen once. CD45RO negativity and positive selection for CCR7 defined naive CD8 cells, a population that excluded terminally differentiated effector memory CD45RA+ cells. The chain combines TRBV27 with TRBJ2-7; the match to TRBD2 covers 11 bases. The sequence was obtained from a man aged 30-40 years in good health. The source material was naive CD8+ T cells sorted from blood. This CDR3 is CASSTSSGRNEQYF. CDR3 nucleotide sequence: TGTGCCAGCAGTACGTCTAGCGGGAGGAACGAGCAGTACTTC.